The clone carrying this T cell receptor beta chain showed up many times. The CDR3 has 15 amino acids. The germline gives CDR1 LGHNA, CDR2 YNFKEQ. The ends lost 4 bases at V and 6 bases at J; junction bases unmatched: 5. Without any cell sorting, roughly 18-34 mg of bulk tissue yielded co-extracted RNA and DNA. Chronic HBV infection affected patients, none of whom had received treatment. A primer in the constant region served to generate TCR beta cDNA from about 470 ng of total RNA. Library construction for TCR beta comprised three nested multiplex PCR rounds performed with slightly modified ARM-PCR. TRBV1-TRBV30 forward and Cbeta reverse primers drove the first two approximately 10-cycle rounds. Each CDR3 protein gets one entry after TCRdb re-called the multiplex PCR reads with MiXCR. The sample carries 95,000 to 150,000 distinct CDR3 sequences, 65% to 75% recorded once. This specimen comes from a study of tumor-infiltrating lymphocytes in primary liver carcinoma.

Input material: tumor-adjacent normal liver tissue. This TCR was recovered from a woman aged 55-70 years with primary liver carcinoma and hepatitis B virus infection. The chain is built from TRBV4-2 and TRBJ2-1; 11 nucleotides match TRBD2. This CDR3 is CASSPSGTSGNEQFF. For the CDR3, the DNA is TGTGCCAGCAGCCCTTCCGGGACTAGCGGCAATGAGCAGTTCTTC.